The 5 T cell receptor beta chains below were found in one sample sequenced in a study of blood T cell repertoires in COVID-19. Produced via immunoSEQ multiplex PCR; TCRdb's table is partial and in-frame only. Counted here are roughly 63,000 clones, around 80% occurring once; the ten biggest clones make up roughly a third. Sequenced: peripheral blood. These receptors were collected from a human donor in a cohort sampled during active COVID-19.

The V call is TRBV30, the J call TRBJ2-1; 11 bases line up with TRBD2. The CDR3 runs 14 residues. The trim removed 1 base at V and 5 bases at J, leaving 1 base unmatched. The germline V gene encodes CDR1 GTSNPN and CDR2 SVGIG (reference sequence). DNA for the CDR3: TGTGCCTGGAGTGAACTAGCGGGGGACAATGAGCAGTTCTTC. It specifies CAWSELAGDNEQFF.

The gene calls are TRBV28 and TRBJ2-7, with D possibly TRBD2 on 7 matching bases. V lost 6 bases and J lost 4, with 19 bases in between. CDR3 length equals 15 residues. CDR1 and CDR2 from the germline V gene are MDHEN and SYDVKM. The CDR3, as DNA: TGTGCCAGCAGCTTGTGGGGGGGCCTTTTTTACGAGCAGTACTTC. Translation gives CASSLWGGLFYEQYF.

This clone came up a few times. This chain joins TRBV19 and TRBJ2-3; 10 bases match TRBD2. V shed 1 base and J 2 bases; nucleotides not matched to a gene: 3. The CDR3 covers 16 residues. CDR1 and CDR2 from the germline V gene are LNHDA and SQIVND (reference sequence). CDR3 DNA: TGTGCCAGTAGTATAGCAGCGGGAGGGCCCACAGATACGCAGTATTTT. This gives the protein CASSIAAGGPTDTQYF.

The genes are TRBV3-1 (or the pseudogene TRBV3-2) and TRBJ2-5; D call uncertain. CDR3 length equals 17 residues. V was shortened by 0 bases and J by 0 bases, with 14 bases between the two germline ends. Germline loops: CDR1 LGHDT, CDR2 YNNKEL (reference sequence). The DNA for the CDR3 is TGTGCCAGCAGCCAAGATTATATTCGCGAGTACCAAGAGACCCAGTACTTC. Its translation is CASSQDYIREYQETQYF.

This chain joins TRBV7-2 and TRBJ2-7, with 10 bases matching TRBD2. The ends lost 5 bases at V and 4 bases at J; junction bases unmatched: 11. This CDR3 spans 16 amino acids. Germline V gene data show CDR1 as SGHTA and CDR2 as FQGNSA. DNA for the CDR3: TGTGCCAGCAGCCTCTCCCATACTAGCGGGATATACGAGCAGTACTTC. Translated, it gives CASSLSHTSGIYEQYF.